This T cell receptor beta chain comes out of a study of CXCR3-negative and CXCR3-positive naive CD8 T cells. TRB cDNA was prepared as libraries by UMI-labeled 5' RACE. TCRdb processed the 5' RACE reads again and assigns one entry to each CDR3 protein, with no DNA. Recorded here are tens of thousands of distinct CDR3 sequences; the top ten clones represent less than 0.65%. The study, taken as a whole, reports: Partially decreased CXCR3 expression was recorded after cryopreservation, and fresh PBMCs were used in most assays. CXCR3-positive naive cells carried more hydrophobic TRB CDR3s than CXCR3-negative ones. Sequencing showed both naive subsets with comparably high diversity, and memory CD8+ cells much lower.

The germline CDR1 and CDR2 sequences are MNHEY and SMNVEV (reference sequence). The CDR3 contains 13 residues. Sorting was done in triplicate for each CD8+ T cell subset (roughly 300,000 cells each). About this clonotype: Its matching antigen is unknown.

Material for sequencing was naive CXCR3+ CD8+ T cells from blood. Subset in this sample: CD45RO-CCR7+CD27+CD95- naive CD8+ T cells expressing CXCR3 (TNR3+). The TCR originated in a human donor in good health. Some clones in this sample may be carry-over from other donors' samples. The rearrangement uses TRBV27 and TRBJ2-7; TCRdb selects TRBD1, and the lack of DNA leaves this call unchecked. This CDR3 is CASSFGTSYEQYF.